This entry concerns a single TCR beta chain. Germline CDR1 ENHRY, CDR2 SYGVKD. The CDR3 is made up of 16 amino acids. The sample is drawn from a study of monozygotic twins with inflammatory bowel disease. TCRdb re-analyzed the 5' RACE reads; it lists each CDR3 protein once, without DNA. This sample's table reports fewer than 550,000 distinct CDR3 sequences. V and J are TRBV10-3 and TRBJ1-1; TCRdb selects TRBD1, and the lack of DNA leaves this call unchecked. The sequence came from a human donor with ulcerative colitis or Crohn's disease, or a healthy co-twin of an affected twin (not recorded which). The sequenced sample consisted of blood. CDR3 protein: CAISGETGHSNTEAFF.